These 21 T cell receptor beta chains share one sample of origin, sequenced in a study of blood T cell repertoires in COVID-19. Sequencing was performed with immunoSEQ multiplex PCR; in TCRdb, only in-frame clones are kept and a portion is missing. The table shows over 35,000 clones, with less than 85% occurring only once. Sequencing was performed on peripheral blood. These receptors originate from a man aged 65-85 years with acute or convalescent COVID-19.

CDR3 sequence reads: CASSPEWGWAEAFF. The CDR3 DNA follows: TGTGCCAGCAGCCCTGAGTGGGGCTGGGCTGAAGCTTTCTTT. The chain couples TRBV3-1 (or the pseudogene TRBV3-2) to TRBJ1-1; D perhaps matches TRBD1 (5 bases). The V end was cut by 4 bases, the J end by 6 bases, with 15 bases between. Germline values: CDR1 LGHDT, CDR2 YNNKEL (reference sequence). The CDR3 runs to 14 residues.

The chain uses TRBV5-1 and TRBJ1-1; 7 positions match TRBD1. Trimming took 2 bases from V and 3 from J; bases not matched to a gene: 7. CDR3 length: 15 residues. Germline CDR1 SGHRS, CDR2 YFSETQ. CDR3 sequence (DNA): TGCGCCAGCAGCTTAGGGGACAGAGGGGACACTGAAGCTTTCTTT. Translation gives CASSLGDRGDTEAFF.

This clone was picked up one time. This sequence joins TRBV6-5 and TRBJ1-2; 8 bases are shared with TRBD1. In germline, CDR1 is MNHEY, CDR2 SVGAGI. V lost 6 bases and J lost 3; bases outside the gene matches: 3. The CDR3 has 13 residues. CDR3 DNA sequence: TGTGCCAGCAGGACAGGGGTCTACTATGGCTACACCTTC. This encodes CASRTGVYYGYTF.

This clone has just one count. DNA of the CDR3: TGCGCCAGCAGCCAAGATCGAATGGCTTCCTATGGCTACACCTTC. Translated: CASSQDRMASYGYTF. V and J are TRBV4-3 and TRBJ1-2; D remains unclear. V shed 0 bases and J shed 4 bases, with 12 bases lying between them. Per the germline V gene, CDR1 is LGHNA and CDR2 is YSLEER. This CDR3 comprises 15 residues.

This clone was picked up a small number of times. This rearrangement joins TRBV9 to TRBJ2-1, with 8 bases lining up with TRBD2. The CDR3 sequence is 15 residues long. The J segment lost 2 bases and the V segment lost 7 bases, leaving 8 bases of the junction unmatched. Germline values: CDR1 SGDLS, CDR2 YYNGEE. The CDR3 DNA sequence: TGTGCCAGCGGAAATTCGGGAGGGACCTACAATGAGCAGTTCTTC. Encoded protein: CASGNSGGTYNEQFF.

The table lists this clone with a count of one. The CDR3 nucleotides are TGTGCCAGCAGCTTACCCCCCGTTGCCTACGAGCAGTACTTC. Amino acid sequence: CASSLPPVAYEQYF. The chain recombines TRBV7-2 with TRBJ2-7; no definite D call. This CDR3 region has 14 residues. V was shortened by 2 bases and J by 2 bases, with 10 bases between the two germline ends. Germline V gene lookup returns CDR1 SGHTA and CDR2 FQGNSA.

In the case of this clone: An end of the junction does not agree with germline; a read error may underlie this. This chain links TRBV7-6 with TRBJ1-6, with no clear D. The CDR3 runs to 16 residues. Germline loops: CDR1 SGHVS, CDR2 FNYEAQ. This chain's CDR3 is CASSLAGALGNSPLHF. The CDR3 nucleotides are TGTGCCAGCAGCCTAGCGGGAGCCCTTGGGAATTCACCCCTCCACTTT.

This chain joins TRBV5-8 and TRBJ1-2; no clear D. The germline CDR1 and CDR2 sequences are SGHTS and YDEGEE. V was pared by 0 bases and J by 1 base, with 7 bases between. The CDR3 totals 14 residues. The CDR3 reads CASSLEQVNYGYTF. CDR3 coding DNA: TGTGCCAGCAGCTTGGAGCAGGTTAACTATGGCTACACCTTC.

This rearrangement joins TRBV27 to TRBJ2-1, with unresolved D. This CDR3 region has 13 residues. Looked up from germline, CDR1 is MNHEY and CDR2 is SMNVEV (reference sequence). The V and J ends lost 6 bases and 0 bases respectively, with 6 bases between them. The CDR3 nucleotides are TGTGCCAGCAGCCTGAGCTCCTACAATGAGCAGTTCTTC. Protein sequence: CASSLSSYNEQFF.

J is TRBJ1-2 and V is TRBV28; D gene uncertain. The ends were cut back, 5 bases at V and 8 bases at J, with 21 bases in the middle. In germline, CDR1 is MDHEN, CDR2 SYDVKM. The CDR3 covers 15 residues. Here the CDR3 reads CASSLPGGDGWGYTF. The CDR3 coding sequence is TGTGCCAGCAGTCTCCCGGGAGGAGACGGATGGGGCTACACCTTC.

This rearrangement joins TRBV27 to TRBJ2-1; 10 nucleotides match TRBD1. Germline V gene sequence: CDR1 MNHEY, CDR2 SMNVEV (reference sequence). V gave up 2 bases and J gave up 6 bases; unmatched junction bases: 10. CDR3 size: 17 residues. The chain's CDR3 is CASSLGGGDRGSNEQFF. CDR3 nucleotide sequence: TGTGCCAGCAGTTTAGGAGGGGGGGACAGGGGAAGCAATGAGCAGTTCTTC.

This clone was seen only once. In nucleotides, the CDR3 is TGTGCCAGCAGCTCGAGGACTGGTGGATCAGATACGCAGTATTTT. It yields the protein CASSSRTGGSDTQYF. The chain employs TRBV7-3 and TRBJ2-3; a weak D match, TRBD2 (5 bases). This CDR3 comprises 15 residues. Trimming removed 4 bases at V and 4 bases at J, with 15 bases between. Germline V gene sequence: CDR1 SGHTA, CDR2 FQGTGA.

CDR3 in DNA: TGTGCCAGCAGCTTAGCCAGGCTAGCCAAAAACATTCAGTACTTC. This sequence encodes CASSLARLAKNIQYF. V and J are TRBV7-2 and TRBJ2-4; no reliable D call. Germline lookup yields CDR1 SGHTA and CDR2 FQGNSA. The V and J ends lost 0 bases and 0 bases respectively, with 6 bases between them. This CDR3 contains 15 residues.

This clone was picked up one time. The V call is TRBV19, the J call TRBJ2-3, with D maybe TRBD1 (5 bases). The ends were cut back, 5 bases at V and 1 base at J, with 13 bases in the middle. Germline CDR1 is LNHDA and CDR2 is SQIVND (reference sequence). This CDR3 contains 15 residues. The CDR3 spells CASSGAGHRTDTQYF. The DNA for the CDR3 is TGTGCCAGTAGTGGGGCCGGACACCGCACAGATACGCAGTATTTT.

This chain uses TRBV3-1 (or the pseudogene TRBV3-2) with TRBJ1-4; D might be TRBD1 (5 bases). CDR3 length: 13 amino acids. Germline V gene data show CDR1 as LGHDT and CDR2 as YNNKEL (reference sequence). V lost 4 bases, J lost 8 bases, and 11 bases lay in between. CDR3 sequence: CASSPRGQEKLFF. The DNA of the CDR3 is TGTGCCAGCAGCCCGCGGGGCCAGGAAAAACTGTTTTTT.

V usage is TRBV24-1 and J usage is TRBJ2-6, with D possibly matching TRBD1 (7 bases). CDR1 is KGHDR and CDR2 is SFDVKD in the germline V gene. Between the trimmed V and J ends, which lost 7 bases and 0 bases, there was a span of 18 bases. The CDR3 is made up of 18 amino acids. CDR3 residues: CATRRRGTATSGANVLTF. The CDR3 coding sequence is TGTGCCACCAGACGCCGGGGGACAGCCACCTCTGGGGCCAACGTCCTGACTTTC.

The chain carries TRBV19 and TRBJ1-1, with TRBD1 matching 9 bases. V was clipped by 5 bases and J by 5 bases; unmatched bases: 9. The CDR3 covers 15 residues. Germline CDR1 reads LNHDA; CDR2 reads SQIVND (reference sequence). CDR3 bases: TGTGCCAGTAGTCAATCGGGACAGGGAAGGACTGAAGCTTTCTTT. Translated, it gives CASSQSGQGRTEAFF.

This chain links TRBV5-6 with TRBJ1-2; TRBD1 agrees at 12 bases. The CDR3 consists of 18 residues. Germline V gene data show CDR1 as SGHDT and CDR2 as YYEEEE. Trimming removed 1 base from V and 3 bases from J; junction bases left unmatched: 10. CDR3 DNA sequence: TGTGCCAGCAGCTTGCCCGGGACAGGGGGCCTCGGGGACTATGGCTACACCTTC. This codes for CASSLPGTGGLGDYGYTF. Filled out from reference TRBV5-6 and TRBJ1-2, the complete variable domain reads DAGVTQSPTHLIKTRGQQVTLRCSPKSGHDTVSWYQQALGQGPQFIFQYYEEEERQRGNFPDRFSGHQFPNYSSELNVNALLLGDSALYLCASSLPGTGGLGDYGYTFGSGTRLTVV.

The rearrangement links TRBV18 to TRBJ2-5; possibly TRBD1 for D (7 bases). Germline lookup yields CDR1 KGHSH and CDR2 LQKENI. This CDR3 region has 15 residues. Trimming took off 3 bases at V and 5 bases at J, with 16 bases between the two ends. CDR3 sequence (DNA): TGTGCCAGCTCACCTGAGGAGGGGGCGAGGGAGACCCAGTACTTC. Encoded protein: CASSPEEGARETQYF.

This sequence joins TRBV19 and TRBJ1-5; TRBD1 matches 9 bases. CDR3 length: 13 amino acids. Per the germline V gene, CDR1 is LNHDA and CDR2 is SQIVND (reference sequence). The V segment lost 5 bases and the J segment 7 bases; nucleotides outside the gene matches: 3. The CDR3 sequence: CASSLDRGQPQHF. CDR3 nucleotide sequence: TGTGCCAGTAGTCTGGACAGGGGACAGCCCCAGCATTTT.

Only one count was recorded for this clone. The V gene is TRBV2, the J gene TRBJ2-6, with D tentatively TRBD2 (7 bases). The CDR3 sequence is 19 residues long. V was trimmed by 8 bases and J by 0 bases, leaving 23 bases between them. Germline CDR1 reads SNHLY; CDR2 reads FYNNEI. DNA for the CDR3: TGTGCCAGCTCTAAGAGGGGGGGGTCCCTAGACTCTGGGGCCAACGTCCTGACTTTC. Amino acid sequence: CASSKRGGSLDSGANVLTF.